These 14 T cell receptor beta chains share one sample of origin, sequenced in a study of Ad26.COV2.S vaccination and SARS-CoV-2 variants. The treatment here: 15 to 20 received Ad26.COV2.S at low or high dose, single or two shots; about five received placebo; per-sample allocation not given. Sampling was performed 63 days after the first vaccine or placebo injection. Assay used: immunoSEQ multiplex PCR; TCRdb lists only in-frame clones, some missing. This sample has about 350,000 clones, with roughly 90% found just once. The source material was peripheral blood, sampled in a trial of Ad26.COV2.S vaccine versus placebo. These TCRs come from a person between 18 and 65 years old who received the Ad26.COV2.S COVID-19 vaccine or a placebo.

This chain connects TRBV19 to TRBJ1-4; D uncertain. Germline values: CDR1 LNHDA, CDR2 SQIVND (reference sequence). V was cut by 5 bases and J by 4 bases, with 8 bases left in between. The CDR3 covers 13 residues. CDR3 DNA: TGTGCCAGTAGTTCCCTGTTTAATGAAAAACTGTTTTTT. Its protein product is CASSSLFNEKLFF.

The V and J genes are TRBV6-5 and TRBJ1-1, with D perhaps matching TRBD1 (5 bases). V lost 10 bases and J 2 bases, leaving 14 bases between the germline ends. Germline V gene data show CDR1 as MNHEY and CDR2 as SVGAGI. The CDR3 has 13 amino acids. The CDR3 DNA reads as TGTGCCACCAGAGGGACGGGAAACACTGAAGCTTTCTTT. It codes for CATRGTGNTEAFF.

V gene TRBV7-8 combines with J gene TRBJ1-5; D remains ambiguous. V lost 3 bases and J 0 bases, leaving 9 bases between the germline ends. This CDR3 has 15 residues. Germline loops: CDR1 SGHVS, CDR2 FQNEAQ. CDR3 in amino acids: CASSFSQNSNQPQHF. DNA for the CDR3: TGTGCCAGCAGCTTTAGTCAGAATAGCAATCAGCCCCAGCATTTT.

The chain recombines TRBV3-1 (or the pseudogene TRBV3-2) with TRBJ1-1; 7 bases match TRBD1. Losses at the gene ends were 1 base for V and 11 bases for J; bases not matched to a gene: 7. This CDR3 is built from 13 residues. Germline V gene lookup returns CDR1 LGHDT and CDR2 YNNKEL (reference sequence). CDR3 DNA sequence: TGTGCCAGCAGCCAAGGACAGGGAACGGAGGCTTTCTTT. This codes for CASSQGQGTEAFF.

The rearrangement joins TRBV15 to TRBJ2-5; TRBD2 aligns across 14 bases. J gave up 3 bases and V 8 bases, and 5 bases lay outside the gene matches. The CDR3 is 15 residues long. The germline V gene has CDR1 LNHNV and CDR2 YYDKDF (reference sequence). CDR3 loop: CATLEGLAGEETQYF. CDR3 sequence (DNA): TGTGCCACCCTCGAGGGACTAGCGGGGGAAGAGACCCAGTACTTC. The full variable domain, rest sourced from reference TRBV15 and TRBJ2-5, is DAMVIQNPRYQVTQFGKPVTLSCSQTLNHNVMYWYQQKSSQAPKLLFHYYDKDFNNEADTPDNFQSRRPNTSFCFLDIRSPGLGDTAMYLCATLEGLAGEETQYFGPGTRLLVL.

The chain links TRBV5-6 to TRBJ2-7, with 7 bases matching TRBD1. CDR1 and CDR2 from the germline V gene are SGHDT and YYEEEE. The J segment lost 4 bases and the V segment lost 3 bases, leaving 1 base of the junction unmatched. The CDR3 contains 12 residues. CDR3 DNA: TGTGCCAGCAGCTGGACAGGTTACGAGCAGTACTTC. Its translation is CASSWTGYEQYF.

This rearrangement joins TRBV28 to TRBJ1-1; 11 bases fit TRBD1. V was pared by 6 bases and J by 8 bases, with 11 bases of the junction left unmatched. The CDR3 spans 15 residues. CDR1 and CDR2 from the germline V gene are MDHEN and SYDVKM. The CDR3 loop is CASSPPGQGGLEAFF. CDR3 in DNA: TGTGCCAGCAGCCCCCCGGGACAGGGGGGTCTGGAAGCTTTCTTT.

On this clone: The sample contains more than one DNA sequence encoding this CDR3. J is TRBJ2-7 and V is TRBV13; 9 bases match TRBD1. Germline values: CDR1 PRHDT, CDR2 FYEKMQ (reference sequence). CDR3 size: 14 residues. With 5 bases clipped from V and 0 bases from J, the junction kept 2 bases outside the gene matches. The CDR3 here is CASSPGQGSYEQYF. The CDR3 nucleotides read TGTGCCAGCAGCCCGGGACAGGGCTCCTACGAGCAGTACTTC.

The chain recombines TRBV20-1 with TRBJ1-5; the D is unclear. Germline V gene sequence: CDR1 DFQATT, CDR2 SNEGSKA (reference sequence). The ends were cut back, 3 bases at V and 2 bases at J, with 20 bases in the middle. CDR3 size: 17 residues. The CDR3 sequence: CSASSSGRSGRNQPQHF. The CDR3 nucleotides are TGCAGTGCTAGTTCTTCGGGAAGGAGTGGGCGCAATCAGCCCCAGCATTTT.

V usage is TRBV28 and J usage is TRBJ2-4; 7 bases are shared with TRBD1. The CDR3 covers 19 residues. CDR1 and CDR2 (germline): MDHEN, SYDVKM. Trimming removed 6 bases from V and 0 bases from J; junction bases left unmatched: 17. The CDR3 loop reads CASSPPPQGTHGAKNIQYF. The CDR3 DNA sequence: TGTGCCAGCAGCCCCCCCCCACAGGGGACCCATGGAGCCAAAAACATTCAGTACTTC.

The chain links TRBV5-6 to TRBJ1-3; 9 bases are shared with TRBD1. Germline CDR1 is SGHDT and CDR2 is YYEEEE. Trimming at V came to 4 bases and at J to 6 bases, leaving 14 bases not matched to a gene. The CDR3 is made up of 17 amino acids. CDR3: CASSPFSGTGSSNTIYF. DNA for the CDR3: TGTGCCAGCAGCCCTTTCTCCGGGACAGGGTCGTCAAACACCATATATTTT.

This chain joins TRBV7-9 and TRBJ1-2; 7 nucleotides agree with TRBD1. Trimming took 3 bases from V and 6 from J; bases not matched to a gene: 7. Germline CDR1 SEHNR, CDR2 FQNEAQ (reference sequence). The length of the CDR3 is 14 residues. The CDR3 is CASSFRDRVNGYTF. In nucleotides, the CDR3 is TGTGCCAGCAGCTTCAGAGACAGGGTAAATGGCTACACCTTC.

The rearrangement joins TRBV7-8 to TRBJ2-5, with D perhaps TRBD1 (7 bases). V was clipped by 1 base and J by 5 bases, with 17 bases between them. CDR3 size: 16 residues. CDR1 SGHVS and CDR2 FQNEAQ come from the germline V gene. DNA of the CDR3: TGTGCCAGCAGCTTAGAAGGGGGCGGGATACTCGAGACCCAGTACTTC. It codes for CASSLEGGGILETQYF.

In nucleotides, the CDR3 is TGCGCCAGCAGCCGAACTAGCGGTGTCTACGAGCAGTACTTC. It yields the protein CASSRTSGVYEQYF. This sequence joins TRBV4-1 and TRBJ2-7, with TRBD2 identical over 8 bases. This CDR3 comprises 14 residues. Germline CDR1 is MGHRA and CDR2 is YSYEKL. The J segment lost 3 bases and the V segment lost 4 bases, leaving 5 bases of the junction unmatched.